The 26 T cell receptor beta chains below were found in one sample sequenced in a study of blood T cells in healthy people across ages. For the second PCR, which ran for about 7 to 11 cycles, a sample-barcoded 5' primer and a J-beta primer mix were used. TCRdb recomputed calls from the 5' RACE reads with MiXCR, one row per CDR3 protein. The table has 700,000 or so distinct CDR3 sequences, less than 45% seen once. Material for sequencing was blood. The receptors shown here come from an elderly man in good health.

The chain links TRBV20-1 to TRBJ1-2; D is unresolved. V was pared by 5 bases and J by 0 bases, with 10 bases between. The CDR3 runs to 13 residues. Germline-derived CDR1 and CDR2 are DFQATT and SNEGSKA (reference sequence). CDR3 nucleotides: TGCAGTGCTCTTTACAGTGCTAACTATGGCTACACCTTC. Residues: CSALYSANYGYTF.

The chain has TRBV20-1 and TRBJ2-3, with 8 bases aligning to TRBD2. This CDR3 has 15 residues. Germline-derived CDR1 and CDR2 are DFQATT and SNEGSKA (reference sequence). V was clipped by 6 bases and J by 1 base; unmatched bases: 9. CDR3 DNA sequence: TGCAGTGCGGGCGAGGCGGGGGGACGCACAGATACGCAGTATTTT. As protein: CSAGEAGGRTDTQYF.

This rearrangement joins TRBV20-1 to TRBJ2-5; TRBD2 is a possible D gene (5 bases). Trimming took 5 bases from V and 11 from J, leaving 18 bases between them. CDR3 length: 12 amino acids. Germline V gene sequence: CDR1 DFQATT, CDR2 SNEGSKA (reference sequence). The CDR3, as DNA: TGCAGTGCTTCGAGGGCTTCCGATGAGCAGTACTTC. It specifies CSASRASDEQYF.

This clonotype has only a few counts. This chain connects TRBV15 to TRBJ2-5; D ambiguous. The CDR3 sequence is 14 residues long. Per the germline V gene, CDR1 is LNHNV and CDR2 is YYDKDF (reference sequence). The V gene lost 0 bases and the J gene lost 2 bases, with 7 bases spanning the gap. The CDR3, as DNA: TGTGCCACCAGCAGAGATATGTCACAAGAGACCCAGTACTTC. Its protein is CATSRDMSQETQYF.

The chain uses TRBV14 and TRBJ1-6; no firm D call. The CDR3 consists of 13 residues. V lost 6 bases, J lost 5 bases, and 8 bases lay in between. Germline CDR1 is SGHDN and CDR2 is FVKESK. For the CDR3, the DNA is TGTGCCAGCAGGGGTCCGAATAATTCACCCCTCCACTTT. Residues: CASRGPNNSPLHF. The variable domain in full, completed from reference TRBV14 and TRBJ1-6, reads EAGVTQFPSHSVIEKGQTVTLRCDPISGHDNLYWYRRVMGKEIKFLLHFVKESKQDESGMPNNRFLAERTGGTYSTLKVQPAELEDSGVYFCASRGPNNSPLHFGNGTRLTVT.

This clonotype was counted between two and nine times. Germline and junction disagree at one end, which may indicate a read error. The chain combines TRBV9 with TRBJ1-6, with a possible D match to TRBD1 (6 bases). This CDR3 is 13 amino acids long. The V gene's germline CDR1 is SGDLS and CDR2 YYNGEE. The CDR3 sequence is CANSVRQDSPLHF. In nucleotides, the CDR3 is TGTGCCAACAGCGTTCGACAGGATTCACCCCTCCACTTT.

CDR3 region: CASTDLGLAGTDTQYF. CDR3 coding DNA: TGTGCCAGCACCGACCTGGGACTAGCGGGGACAGATACGCAGTATTTT. The chain links TRBV7-2 to TRBJ2-3; 13 nucleotides match TRBD2. Germline CDR1 SGHTA, CDR2 FQGNSA. The CDR3 has 16 residues. The ends lost 7 bases at V and 3 bases at J; junction bases unmatched: 7.

This clonotype was counted a few times. The rearrangement uses TRBV6-1 and TRBJ1-2; 8 nucleotides align to TRBD1. Germline CDR1 and CDR2: MNHNS and SASEGT. V lost 6 bases and J lost 4; bases outside the gene matches: 4. This CDR3 contains 13 residues. The DNA for the CDR3 is TGTGCCAGCAGCGAACAGGGGGTCTATGGCTACACCTTC. This encodes CASSEQGVYGYTF.

At least ten counts were recorded for this clonotype. The rearrangement links TRBV20-1 to TRBJ2-1, with 8 positions matching TRBD2. From germline, CDR1 is DFQATT and CDR2 SNEGSKA (reference sequence). V trimming: 3 bases; J trimming: 8 bases; junction bases outside the gene matches: 18. The CDR3 is made up of 17 amino acids. The CDR3 is CSASGQRAGRGVDEQFF. CDR3 bases: TGCAGTGCTAGCGGACAGAGGGCCGGGCGGGGGGTGGATGAGCAGTTCTTC.

The sample holds a few counts of this clonotype. This sequence joins TRBV10-3 and TRBJ2-7; 8 bases line up with TRBD1. The V and J ends lost 6 bases and 2 bases, in that order; junction bases with no gene match: 6. The CDR3 covers 14 residues. Germline values: CDR1 ENHRY, CDR2 SYGVKD. The CDR3 DNA reads as TGTGCCATCAGGCCGGGACAGGTACCCTACGAGCAGTACTTC. Its translation is CAIRPGQVPYEQYF.

This clonotype was counted at least ten times. The chain carries TRBV13 and TRBJ2-5; tentative D call: TRBD2 (5 bases). This CDR3 has 14 residues. V was pared by 5 bases and J by 4 bases, with 14 bases between. CDR1 and CDR2 (germline): PRHDT, FYEKMQ (reference sequence). CDR3: CASSNGDLGETQYF. The CDR3 region has the DNA TGTGCCAGCAGCAACGGGGATCTCGGAGAGACCCAGTACTTC.

This chain joins TRBV6-2 or TRBV6-3 and TRBJ1-6; possible D gene TRBD1, 5 bases. Looked up from germline, CDR1 is MNHEY and CDR2 is SVGEGT. V was shortened by 8 bases and J by 10 bases, with 15 bases between the two germline ends. This CDR3 is 13 amino acids long. CDR3 amino acids: CASCTGTRSPLHF. The CDR3 nucleotides read TGTGCCAGCTGTACCGGGACGAGATCACCCCTCCACTTT.

V gene TRBV5-8 combines with J gene TRBJ2-2; D is possibly TRBD2 (6 bases). The CDR3 totals 17 residues. Trimming shortened V by 4 bases and J by 5 bases, and 21 bases separated the two germline ends. In germline, CDR1 is SGHTS, CDR2 YDEGEE. Here the CDR3 DNA reads TGTGCCAGCAGCAACGGTCGGGGGACCCTCGAAACCGGGGAGCTGTTTTTT. It codes for CASSNGRGTLETGELFF.

This clonotype has just a few counts. The rearrangement joins TRBV20-1 to TRBJ2-3; D possibly corresponds to TRBD2 (6 bases). The V gene lost 6 bases and the J gene lost 2 bases, with 15 bases spanning the gap. The CDR3 totals 14 residues. Germline V gene sequence: CDR1 DFQATT, CDR2 SNEGSKA (reference sequence). The CDR3 spells CSAQRAGTTDTQYF. In nucleotides, the CDR3 is TGCAGTGCGCAAAGGGCGGGAACCACAGATACGCAGTATTTT.

The V gene is TRBV9, the J gene TRBJ1-6, with D unclear. CDR1 and CDR2 from the germline V gene are SGDLS and YYNGEE. Trimming left V 0 bases short and J 1 base short, with 11 bases between. The CDR3 has 17 amino acids. CDR3 coding DNA: TGTGCCAGCAGCGTAGGGCAGGTTGCATCCTATAATTCACCCCTCCACTTT. This encodes CASSVGQVASYNSPLHF.

This clonotype was recorded once. The DNA of the CDR3 is TGTGCCACCGGTGCGCACCGGACTAGCGGTCATGAGCAGTACTTC. This translates into CATGAHRTSGHEQYF. The chain joins TRBV24-1 to TRBJ2-1; 10 bases are a match to TRBD2. The J call may be in error: the DNA end matches TRBJ2-7 better. CDR1 KGHDR and CDR2 SFDVKD come from the germline V gene. The CDR3 runs to 15 residues.

This clonotype was seen a handful of times. The V call is TRBV2, the J call TRBJ1-2; weak D call: TRBD1 (6 bases). Germline V gene sequence: CDR1 SNHLY, CDR2 FYNNEI. The CDR3 covers 13 residues. Trimming removed 10 bases at V and 0 bases at J, with 12 bases between. The DNA of the CDR3 is TGTGCCACACAGGGAACCCCTAACTATGGCTACACCTTC. It encodes CATQGTPNYGYTF.

In its sample, this clonotype was seen a few times. The genes are TRBV5-1 and TRBJ1-6; 11 nucleotides align to TRBD1. CDR1 SGHRS and CDR2 YFSETQ come from the germline V gene. V was pared by 0 bases and J by 7 bases, with 3 bases of the junction left unmatched. This CDR3 is 16 amino acids long. CDR3 residues: CASSLGTGGANSPLHF. The CDR3, as DNA: TGCGCCAGCAGCTTGGGGACAGGGGGCGCGAATTCACCCCTCCACTTT.

This clonotype was seen a few times. CDR3 DNA sequence: TGTGCCAGCAGTTACTTAGGAGGGAATCAGCCCCAGCATTTT. Amino acid sequence: CASSYLGGNQPQHF. The V gene is TRBV6-2 or TRBV6-3, the J gene TRBJ1-5; the D is unclear. V gave up 1 base and J gave up 4 bases, with 8 bases separating them. In germline, CDR1 is MNHEY, CDR2 SVGEGT. This CDR3 has 14 amino acids.

In regard to this clonotype: The junction and the germline gene differ at one end; a read error may be behind it. The rearrangement joins TRBV28 to TRBJ2-1; D is ambiguous. The germline V gene has CDR1 MDHEN and CDR2 SYDVKM. This CDR3 has 15 amino acids. The CDR3 here is CANSLEAISYNEQFF. CDR3 nucleotides: TGTGCCAACAGTTTAGAAGCAATTTCCTACAATGAGCAGTTCTTC.

The chain employs TRBV10-1 and TRBJ2-1; unclear D gene. Between the trimmed V and J ends, which lost 5 bases and 3 bases, there was a span of 11 bases. The CDR3 has 14 amino acids. Per germline, CDR1 WNHNN and CDR2 SYGVQD (reference sequence). The CDR3 spells CASSRIDIYNEQFF. In DNA form, the CDR3 reads TGCGCCAGCAGTCGAATAGATATCTACAATGAGCAGTTCTTC.

This clonotype occurred a few times. The V and J genes are TRBV20-1 and TRBJ2-1; 9 bases line up with TRBD2. The CDR3 is 14 amino acids. Trimming removed 5 bases from V and 9 bases from J; junction bases left unmatched: 11. In germline, CDR1 is DFQATT, CDR2 SNEGSKA (reference sequence). CDR3 in amino acids: CSACGSGGSGEQFF. CDR3 nucleotides: TGCAGTGCTTGCGGGAGCGGGGGGTCGGGTGAGCAGTTCTTC.

V and J are TRBV20-1 and TRBJ2-1; TRBD2 matches 9 bases. CDR3 length equals 14 residues. The ends lost 2 bases at V and 4 bases at J; junction bases unmatched: 3. The V gene's germline CDR1 is DFQATT and CDR2 SNEGSKA (reference sequence). DNA of the CDR3: TGCAGTGCTAGAAGCGGGAGGTTTTACAATGAGCAGTTCTTC. This sequence encodes CSARSGRFYNEQFF.

The chain is built from TRBV28 and TRBJ1-5; D possibly corresponds to TRBD1 (5 bases). The CDR3 is 13 residues long. From germline, CDR1 is MDHEN and CDR2 SYDVKM. Trimming pared 8 bases from V and 2 bases from J, leaving 10 bases between. In DNA, the CDR3 is TGTGCCAGCGGGGGGTATGGCAATCAGCCCCAGCATTTT. This gives the protein CASGGYGNQPQHF.

The J gene is TRBJ2-7, the V gene TRBV3-1; 15 positions agree with TRBD2. CDR1 is LGHDT and CDR2 is YNNKEL in the germline V gene (reference sequence). The junction had 5 bases not matched to a gene; V was cut back by 4 bases and J by 1 base. The CDR3 contains 17 residues. The CDR3 DNA sequence: TGTGCCAGCAGCCCCGGACTAGCGGGGGGGGGATCCTACGAGCAGTACTTC. Translated: CASSPGLAGGGSYEQYF.

The V and J genes are TRBV10-3 and TRBJ2-7, with D tentatively TRBD2 (5 bases). Per the germline V gene, CDR1 is ENHRY and CDR2 is SYGVKD. CDR3 length equals 13 residues. V gave up 6 bases and J gave up 4 bases, with 13 bases separating them. The CDR3 DNA follows: TGTGCCATCAGGCCTATTGGGGAGTACGAGCAGTACTTC. Its translation: CAIRPIGEYEQYF.